This T cell receptor beta chain appears in the sequencing data of a study of T cells in Graves' hyperthyroidism and ophthalmopathy. For the study at large: At the time of initial diagnosis and before any treatment, peripheral blood was collected.

This clonotype was observed at least ten times. Its antigen is not identified. Amplified regions were TCR beta CDR3 sequences from RNA transcripts. TCR CDR3 underwent first-round RT-PCR with the HTBI primer set. Via MiXCR, TCRdb re-called the multiplex PCR reads, giving one row per CDR3 protein. The sample shows around 600,000 distinct CDR3 sequences, roughly 14% of them seen only once. CDR3 length equals 12 residues. The germline V gene encodes CDR1 DFQATT and CDR2 SNEGSKA (reference sequence). Broader study findings: Through a model of 13 V-J features, ophthalmopathy was separated from stable hyperthyroidism.

The receptor's source is a woman aged 25 to 39 with Graves' hyperthyroidism. V is TRBV20-1 and J is TRBJ2-7; 8 bases agree with TRBD1. Sequencing was carried out using blood. The CDR3 sequence: CRADRGEYEQYF. CDR3 DNA: TGCAGAGCTGACAGGGGTGAATACGAGCAGTACTTC.